The rows below give T cell receptor beta chains drawn from one sample of a study of identical twins. TCRdb itself ran the 5' RACE reads through MiXCR, one entry per CDR3 protein. The data show 450,000 or so distinct CDR3 sequences, approximately 25% seen once. The data also belong to a second study, concerning T cells expressing NK-cell markers.

Sequencing was performed on CD4+ T cells sorted from blood. These receptors all come from a woman between 18 and 29 years old in good health. Both conserved end residues are part of each CDR3. Fields, in order: D gene, clone size, J gene, V gene, CDR3 DNA, CDR3 protein. A D gene is named only where the DNA matches it firmly. Rows may omit the clone size; those that give it use once, few, many or a size class.

d_call: .; clone_size: .; j_call: TRBJ1-3; v_call: TRBV10-3; cdr3_nt: TGTGCCATCATGCCGGGTACTGGAAACACCATATATTTT; cdr3_aa: CAIMPGTGNTIYF
d_call: .; clone_size: .; j_call: TRBJ2-1; v_call: TRBV29-1; cdr3_nt: TGCAGCGTTGAACGGGGGAGGAGTCAGTTCTTC; cdr3_aa: CSVERGRSQFF
d_call: .; clone_size: .; j_call: TRBJ1-2; v_call: TRBV3-1; cdr3_nt: TGTGCCAGCAGCCAAGATTCAGGTTTTTATGGCTACACCTTC; cdr3_aa: CASSQDSGFYGYTF
d_call: .; clone_size: .; j_call: TRBJ2-5; v_call: TRBV29-1; cdr3_nt: TGCAGCGGACAGATGGGGGGAGAGACCCAGTACTTC; cdr3_aa: CSGQMGGETQYF
d_call: .; clone_size: .; j_call: TRBJ2-7; v_call: TRBV14; cdr3_nt: TGTGCCAGCAGCGTAATGACAGGAGCCTACGAGCAGTACTTC; cdr3_aa: CASSVMTGAYEQYF
d_call: .; clone_size: .; j_call: TRBJ1-1; v_call: TRBV12-3/TRBV12-4; cdr3_nt: TGTGCCAGCAGTTCGGTTGAGGGAACTGAAGCTTTCTTT; cdr3_aa: CASSSVEGTEAFF
d_call: TRBD2; clone_size: .; j_call: TRBJ2-5; v_call: TRBV7-9; cdr3_nt: TGTGCCAGCAGCTTAGGACTAGCGGGAGCGGAGACCCAGTACTTC; cdr3_aa: CASSLGLAGAETQYF
d_call: .; clone_size: .; j_call: TRBJ2-2; v_call: TRBV14; cdr3_nt: TGTGCCAGCAGCCAAGCCGGGATTCTCGGGGAGCTGTTTTTT; cdr3_aa: CASSQAGILGELFF
d_call: TRBD1; clone_size: few; j_call: TRBJ2-5; v_call: TRBV25-1; cdr3_nt: TGTGCCAGCAGTGAATTTACCGGGACAGCGGTTGGGACCCAGTACTTC; cdr3_aa: CASSEFTGTAVGTQYF
d_call: .; clone_size: .; j_call: TRBJ2-7; v_call: TRBV10-3; cdr3_nt: TGTGCCATTGCTCCGGGGGTCGACGAGCAGTACTTC; cdr3_aa: CAIAPGVDEQYF
d_call: TRBD1; clone_size: few; j_call: TRBJ2-2; v_call: TRBV29-1; cdr3_nt: TGCAGCGTTGAGACAGGGGTCCCCGGGGAGCTGTTTTTT; cdr3_aa: CSVETGVPGELFF
d_call: TRBD1; clone_size: .; j_call: TRBJ1-1; v_call: TRBV7-9; cdr3_nt: TGTGCCAGCAGCCCCCAACAGGGGGGCACTGAAGCTTTCTTT; cdr3_aa: CASSPQQGGTEAFF
d_call: .; clone_size: few; j_call: TRBJ2-5; v_call: TRBV10-3; cdr3_nt: TGTGCCATCAGTGACAGACAAGAGACCCAGTACTTC; cdr3_aa: CAISDRQETQYF
d_call: .; clone_size: many; j_call: TRBJ2-1; v_call: TRBV20-1; cdr3_nt: TGCAGCTCTCTGGCGGGACAATACAATGAGCAGTTCTTC; cdr3_aa: CSSLAGQYNEQFF
d_call: TRBD1; clone_size: .; j_call: TRBJ1-2; v_call: TRBV6-1; cdr3_nt: TGTGCCAGCAGGGCGGGACAGGGGGAAGTCTATGGCTACACCTTC; cdr3_aa: CASRAGQGEVYGYTF
d_call: TRBD2; clone_size: .; j_call: TRBJ2-1; v_call: TRBV9; cdr3_nt: TGTGCCAGCAGCGTTACAAGCGGGAAGTTCAATGAGCAGTTCTTC; cdr3_aa: CASSVTSGKFNEQFF
d_call: TRBD2; clone_size: .; j_call: TRBJ2-3; v_call: TRBV7-1; cdr3_nt: TGTGCCAGCAGCTCGAAAGAAGCGGGGGATTGCACAGATACGCAGTATTGCACAGATACGCAGTATTTT; cdr3_aa: CASSSKEAGDCTDTQYCTDTQYF
d_call: TRBD1; clone_size: few; j_call: TRBJ2-5; v_call: TRBV2; cdr3_nt: TGTGCCAGCAGTGGACAGGGGGTCGGAGAGACCCAGTACTTC; cdr3_aa: CASSGQGVGETQYF
d_call: .; clone_size: .; j_call: TRBJ2-7; v_call: TRBV7-2; cdr3_nt: TGTGCCAGCAGCTTAAGCTCCCAATCTGTCCACGAGCAGTACTTC; cdr3_aa: CASSLSSQSVHEQYF
d_call: .; clone_size: .; j_call: TRBJ2-1; v_call: TRBV20-1; cdr3_nt: TGCAGTGCCCCGGTGAGGGTCGATGAGCAGTTCTTC; cdr3_aa: CSAPVRVDEQFF
d_call: .; clone_size: .; j_call: TRBJ1-1; v_call: TRBV29-1; cdr3_nt: TGCAGCGGCATACAGAAGACTGAAGCTTTCTTT; cdr3_aa: CSGIQKTEAFF
d_call: .; clone_size: few; j_call: TRBJ2-7; v_call: TRBV7-2; cdr3_nt: TGTGCCAGCAGCTTAAACGCGGTGCTTTACGAGCAGTACTTC; cdr3_aa: CASSLNAVLYEQYF
d_call: TRBD1; clone_size: .; j_call: TRBJ1-2; v_call: TRBV2; cdr3_nt: TGTGCCAGCAGTGATCAGTCTACAGGGGCGCGAGGCTACACCTTC; cdr3_aa: CASSDQSTGARGYTF
d_call: TRBD2; clone_size: .; j_call: TRBJ2-7; v_call: TRBV18; cdr3_nt: TGTGCCAGCTCACCCTCCACTAGCGGGAGGAACCACGAGCAGTACTTC; cdr3_aa: CASSPSTSGRNHEQYF
d_call: .; clone_size: .; j_call: TRBJ1-1; v_call: TRBV12-3/TRBV12-4; cdr3_nt: TGTGCCAGCAGTCTTTCTGGGGCCGTGAACACTGAAGCTTTCTTT; cdr3_aa: CASSLSGAVNTEAFF
d_call: TRBD2; clone_size: .; j_call: TRBJ2-7; v_call: TRBV3-1; cdr3_nt: TGTGCCAGCAGCCAAGACGCTGCAAGAATAGCGGGGAGGCAGTACTTC; cdr3_aa: CASSQDAARIAGRQYF
d_call: TRBD2; clone_size: .; j_call: TRBJ2-1; v_call: TRBV20-1; cdr3_nt: TGCAGTGCTAGGCGGACTAGCGCACTAAGCTCCTACAATGAGCAGTTCTTC; cdr3_aa: CSARRTSALSSYNEQFF
d_call: TRBD1; clone_size: few; j_call: TRBJ1-1; v_call: TRBV7-9; cdr3_nt: TGTGCCAGCAGCTCACAGGGGGCTGGTGAAGCTTTCTTT; cdr3_aa: CASSSQGAGEAFF
d_call: .; clone_size: few; j_call: TRBJ2-3; v_call: TRBV6-4; cdr3_nt: TGTGCCAGCAGGCGGGAAGCCCCATCAGATACGCAGTATTTT; cdr3_aa: CASRREAPSDTQYF
d_call: .; clone_size: many; j_call: TRBJ1-3; v_call: TRBV20-1; cdr3_nt: TGCAGTGCTAGAGATCTCAGGGAATACACCATATATTTT; cdr3_aa: CSARDLREYTIYF
d_call: .; clone_size: .; j_call: TRBJ2-6; v_call: TRBV4-2; cdr3_nt: TGTGCCAGCAGCCAAGGAGGGGGGGAAGGGGCCAACGTCCTGACTTTC; cdr3_aa: CASSQGGGEGANVLTF
d_call: TRBD1; clone_size: .; j_call: TRBJ2-5; v_call: TRBV10-3; cdr3_nt: TGTGCCATCAGCCTTGGGACAGCCAAAGAGACCCAGTACTTC; cdr3_aa: CAISLGTAKETQYF
d_call: .; clone_size: few; j_call: TRBJ2-1; v_call: TRBV2; cdr3_nt: TGTGCCAGCATAGAGACTCCCCCCTACAATGAGCAGTTCTTC; cdr3_aa: CASIETPPYNEQFF
d_call: .; clone_size: .; j_call: TRBJ2-5; v_call: TRBV27; cdr3_nt: TGTGCCAGCGGGAGGTGGGAGACCCAGTACTTC; cdr3_aa: CASGRWETQYF
d_call: TRBD1; clone_size: .; j_call: TRBJ2-1; v_call: TRBV25-1; cdr3_nt: TGTGCCAGCAGGAGAACAGGGGATTACAGGGAGCAGTTCTTC; cdr3_aa: CASRRTGDYREQFF
d_call: TRBD1; clone_size: few; j_call: TRBJ2-7; v_call: TRBV11-1; cdr3_nt: TGTGCCAGCAGCTCCCGAGTAGGGGACAGCGGCCACGAGCAGTACTTC; cdr3_aa: CASSSRVGDSGHEQYF
d_call: TRBD1; clone_size: few; j_call: TRBJ1-2; v_call: TRBV29-1; cdr3_nt: TGCAGCGCCCCGACAGGGGCGGACTATGGCTACACCTTC; cdr3_aa: CSAPTGADYGYTF
d_call: .; clone_size: .; j_call: TRBJ2-1; v_call: TRBV3-1; cdr3_nt: TGTGCCAGCAGCCACAGGGTGAGCAGAAACAATGAGCAGTTCTTC; cdr3_aa: CASSHRVSRNNEQFF
d_call: .; clone_size: many; j_call: TRBJ1-1; v_call: TRBV12-3/TRBV12-4; cdr3_nt: TGTGCCAGCACCTTACAGGGAAACACTGAAGCTTTCTTT; cdr3_aa: CASTLQGNTEAFF
d_call: .; clone_size: .; j_call: TRBJ2-1; v_call: TRBV20-1; cdr3_nt: TGCAGTGCTATAAACTTAATCAATGAGCAGTTCTTC; cdr3_aa: CSAINLINEQFF
d_call: .; clone_size: .; j_call: TRBJ2-1; v_call: TRBV2; cdr3_nt: TGTGCCAGCAGTTCAACAGGGGAGGCGAGCAATGAGCAGTTCTTC; cdr3_aa: CASSSTGEASNEQFF
d_call: TRBD2; clone_size: .; j_call: TRBJ2-1; v_call: TRBV20-1; cdr3_nt: TGCTGTGCTAGAGGGTATAGCGGGAATTCCTACAATGAGCAGTTCTTC; cdr3_aa: CCARGYSGNSYNEQFF
d_call: .; clone_size: .; j_call: TRBJ2-7; v_call: TRBV20-1; cdr3_nt: TGCAGTGCTAGAGAACCAGAACTCTACGAGCAGTACTTC; cdr3_aa: CSAREPELYEQYF
d_call: TRBD1; clone_size: .; j_call: TRBJ1-2; v_call: TRBV20-1; cdr3_nt: TGCAGTGCTACTGTACAGGGGAGTGGCTACACCTTC; cdr3_aa: CSATVQGSGYTF
d_call: .; clone_size: .; j_call: TRBJ2-7; v_call: TRBV2; cdr3_nt: TGTGCCAGCAGGGGGTACGGGGCGGGAACCTACGAGCAGTACTTC; cdr3_aa: CASRGYGAGTYEQYF
d_call: .; clone_size: .; j_call: TRBJ2-7; v_call: TRBV5-1; cdr3_nt: TGCGCCAGCAGCTTGCTGCAGACCCCGGAAGAGCAGTACTTC; cdr3_aa: CASSLLQTPEEQYF
d_call: .; clone_size: .; j_call: TRBJ2-3; v_call: TRBV6-1; cdr3_nt: TGTGCCAGCAGTGAAGCGCCCGGGGATACGCAGTATTTT; cdr3_aa: CASSEAPGDTQYF
d_call: TRBD2; clone_size: few; j_call: TRBJ2-3; v_call: TRBV20-1; cdr3_nt: TGCAGTGCTAGACTAGCGGGAGGGCCGGATACGCAGTATTTT; cdr3_aa: CSARLAGGPDTQYF
d_call: .; clone_size: few; j_call: TRBJ1-1; v_call: TRBV12-3/TRBV12-4; cdr3_nt: TGTGCCAGCAGTCTCACTAGATGGGCTGAAGCTTTCTTT; cdr3_aa: CASSLTRWAEAFF
d_call: .; clone_size: .; j_call: TRBJ1-4; v_call: TRBV5-5; cdr3_nt: TGTGCCAGCAGCTTGGTTCCCACGGAAGAAAAACTGTTTTTT; cdr3_aa: CASSLVPTEEKLFF
d_call: .; clone_size: few; j_call: TRBJ1-1; v_call: TRBV7-9; cdr3_nt: TGTGCCAGCAGTTGGCCTGGTGGGACGATGAACACTGAAGCTTTCTTT; cdr3_aa: CASSWPGGTMNTEAFF
d_call: TRBD1; clone_size: few; j_call: TRBJ1-1; v_call: TRBV10-3; cdr3_nt: TGTGCCGCGAGAGAGACAGGGGGCACTGAAGCTTTCTTT; cdr3_aa: CAARETGGTEAFF
d_call: .; clone_size: few; j_call: TRBJ1-2; v_call: TRBV6-2/TRBV6-3; cdr3_nt: TGTGCCAGCAGATACGACAGGCGTGGCTACACCTTC; cdr3_aa: CASRYDRRGYTF
d_call: .; clone_size: .; j_call: TRBJ2-4; v_call: TRBV9; cdr3_nt: TGTGCCAGCAGTCGAAATACAGCAGTCGGAAACATTCAGTACTTC; cdr3_aa: CASSRNTAVGNIQYF
d_call: .; clone_size: few; j_call: TRBJ2-7; v_call: TRBV5-5; cdr3_nt: TGTGCCAGCAGCGCGAGCTTCGGGCCATCCGAGGAGCAGTACTTC; cdr3_aa: CASSASFGPSEEQYF
d_call: TRBD2; clone_size: .; j_call: TRBJ2-3; v_call: TRBV6-2/TRBV6-3; cdr3_nt: TGTGCCAGCAATCCCGGGGCTAGCGGGAGAGGTGGGACAGATACGCAGTATTTT; cdr3_aa: CASNPGASGRGGTDTQYF
d_call: .; clone_size: once; j_call: TRBJ2-2; v_call: TRBV5-5; cdr3_nt: TGTGCCAGCAGCCTTCCCAGGGGCGGCACCGGGGAGCTGTTTTTT; cdr3_aa: CASSLPRGGTGELFF
d_call: .; clone_size: few; j_call: TRBJ1-1; v_call: TRBV20-1; cdr3_nt: TGCAGTGCTAAGAAAGCTGCAGGGGCCCCGACTGAAGCTTTCTTT; cdr3_aa: CSAKKAAGAPTEAFF
d_call: .; clone_size: .; j_call: TRBJ1-1; v_call: TRBV10-3; cdr3_nt: TGTGCCATCAGTGCCACAGGGCTGAACACTGAAGCTTTCTTT; cdr3_aa: CAISATGLNTEAFF